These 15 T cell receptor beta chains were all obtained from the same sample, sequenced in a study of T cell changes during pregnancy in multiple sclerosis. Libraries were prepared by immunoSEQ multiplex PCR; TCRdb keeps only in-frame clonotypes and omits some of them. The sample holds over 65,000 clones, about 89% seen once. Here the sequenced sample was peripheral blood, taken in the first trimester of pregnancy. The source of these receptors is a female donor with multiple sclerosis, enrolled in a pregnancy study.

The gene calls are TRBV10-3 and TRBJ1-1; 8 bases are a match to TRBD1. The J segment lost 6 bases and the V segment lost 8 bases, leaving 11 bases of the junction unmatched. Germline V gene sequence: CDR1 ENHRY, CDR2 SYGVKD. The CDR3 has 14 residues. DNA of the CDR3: TGTGCCATCGGTCCGGACAGGGTAAGCGCTGAAGCTTTCTTT. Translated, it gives CAIGPDRVSAEAFF.

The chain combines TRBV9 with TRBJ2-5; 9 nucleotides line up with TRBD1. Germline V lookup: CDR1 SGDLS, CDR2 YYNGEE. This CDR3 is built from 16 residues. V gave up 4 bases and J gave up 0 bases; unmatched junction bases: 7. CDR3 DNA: TGTGCCAGCAGCCCCCGGGACAGGGCGTACCAAGAGACCCAGTACTTC. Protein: CASSPRDRAYQETQYF.

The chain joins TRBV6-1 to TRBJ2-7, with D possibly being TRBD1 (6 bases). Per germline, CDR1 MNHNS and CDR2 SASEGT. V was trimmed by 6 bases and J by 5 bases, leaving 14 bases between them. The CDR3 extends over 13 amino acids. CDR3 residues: CASRPQGLNEQYF. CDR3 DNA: TGTGCCAGCAGACCCCAGGGGCTCAACGAGCAGTACTTC.

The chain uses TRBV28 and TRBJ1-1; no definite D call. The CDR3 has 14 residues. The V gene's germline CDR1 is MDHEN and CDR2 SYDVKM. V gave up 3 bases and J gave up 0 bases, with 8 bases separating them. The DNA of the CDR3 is TGTGCCAGCAGTTTCGTCGACATGAACACTGAAGCTTTCTTT. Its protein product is CASSFVDMNTEAFF.

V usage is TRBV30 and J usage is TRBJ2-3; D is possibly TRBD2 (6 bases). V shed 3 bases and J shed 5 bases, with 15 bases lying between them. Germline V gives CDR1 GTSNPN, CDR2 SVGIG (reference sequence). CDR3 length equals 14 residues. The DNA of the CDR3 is TGTGCCTGGAGACTCGGACCAGCGGGAGATACGCAGTATTTT. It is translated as CAWRLGPAGDTQYF.

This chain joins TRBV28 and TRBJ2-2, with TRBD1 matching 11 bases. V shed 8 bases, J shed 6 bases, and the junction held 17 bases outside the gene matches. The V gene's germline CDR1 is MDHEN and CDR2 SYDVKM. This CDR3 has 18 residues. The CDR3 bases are TGTGCCAGCGGAGGACCAGGGACAGGGGGGCGCCGTTCCGGGGAGCTGTTTTTT. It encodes CASGGPGTGGRRSGELFF. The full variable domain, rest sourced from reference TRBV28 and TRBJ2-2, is DVKVTQSSRYLVKRTGEKVFLECVQDMDHENMFWYRQDPGLGLRLIYFSYDVKMKEKGDIPEGYSVSREKKERFSLILESASTNQTSMYLCASGGPGTGGRRSGELFFGEGSRLTVL.

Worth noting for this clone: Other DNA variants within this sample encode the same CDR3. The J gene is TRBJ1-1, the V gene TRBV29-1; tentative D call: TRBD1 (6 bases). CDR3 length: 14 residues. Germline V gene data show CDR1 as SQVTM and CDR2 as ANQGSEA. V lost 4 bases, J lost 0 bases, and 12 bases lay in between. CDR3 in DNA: TGCAGCGTTGCGCGGACAGTAATGAACACTGAAGCTTTCTTT. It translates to CSVARTVMNTEAFF.

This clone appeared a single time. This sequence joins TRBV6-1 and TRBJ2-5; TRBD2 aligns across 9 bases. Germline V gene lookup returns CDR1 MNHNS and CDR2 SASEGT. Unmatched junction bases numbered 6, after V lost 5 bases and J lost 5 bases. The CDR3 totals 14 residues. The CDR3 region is CASSLAGVVETQYF. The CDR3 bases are TGTGCCAGCAGTTTAGCGGGAGTGGTCGAGACCCAGTACTTC.

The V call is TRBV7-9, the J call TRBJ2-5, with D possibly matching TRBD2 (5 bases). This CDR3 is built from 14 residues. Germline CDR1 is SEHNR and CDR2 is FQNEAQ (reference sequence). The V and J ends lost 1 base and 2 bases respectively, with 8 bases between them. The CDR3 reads CASSLGGSQETQYF. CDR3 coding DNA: TGTGCCAGCAGCTTAGGAGGGTCTCAAGAGACCCAGTACTTC. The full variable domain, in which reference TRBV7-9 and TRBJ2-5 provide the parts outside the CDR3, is DTGVSQNPRHKITKRGQNVTFRCDPISEHNRLYWYRQTLGQGPEFLTYFQNEAQLEKSRLLSDRFSAERPKGSFSTLEIQRTEQGDSAMYLCASSLGGSQETQYFGPGTRLLVL.

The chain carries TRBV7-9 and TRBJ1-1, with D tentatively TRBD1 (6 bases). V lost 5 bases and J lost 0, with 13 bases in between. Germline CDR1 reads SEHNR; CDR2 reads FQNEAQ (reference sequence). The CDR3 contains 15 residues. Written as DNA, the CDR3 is TGTGCCAGCAGCATCTCGACAGGACTGAACACTGAAGCTTTCTTT. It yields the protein CASSISTGLNTEAFF.

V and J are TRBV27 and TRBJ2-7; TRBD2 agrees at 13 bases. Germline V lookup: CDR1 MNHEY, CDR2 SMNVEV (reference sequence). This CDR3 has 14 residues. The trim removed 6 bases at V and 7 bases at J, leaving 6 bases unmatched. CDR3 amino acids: CASSTSGGAREQYF. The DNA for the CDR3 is TGTGCCAGCAGCACTAGCGGGGGGGCCCGAGAGCAGTACTTC.

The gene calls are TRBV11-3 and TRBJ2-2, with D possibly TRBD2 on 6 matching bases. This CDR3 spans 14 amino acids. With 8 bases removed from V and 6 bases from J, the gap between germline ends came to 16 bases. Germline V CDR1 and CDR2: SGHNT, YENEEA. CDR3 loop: CASADGRTAGELFF. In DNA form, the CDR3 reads TGTGCCAGCGCTGACGGGAGAACCGCCGGGGAGCTGTTTTTT.

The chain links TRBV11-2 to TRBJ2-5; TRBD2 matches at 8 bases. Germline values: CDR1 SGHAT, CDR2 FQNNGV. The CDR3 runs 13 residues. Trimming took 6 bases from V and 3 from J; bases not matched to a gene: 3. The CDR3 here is CASRSGGEETQYF. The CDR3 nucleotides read TGTGCCAGCAGGTCCGGGGGGGAAGAGACCCAGTACTTC. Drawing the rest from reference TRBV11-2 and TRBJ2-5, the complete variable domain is EAGVAQSPRYKIIEKRQSVAFWCNPISGHATLYWYQQILGQGPKLLIQFQNNGVVDDSQLPKDRFSAERLKGVDSTLKIQPAKLEDSAVYLCASRSGGEETQYFGPGTRLLVL.

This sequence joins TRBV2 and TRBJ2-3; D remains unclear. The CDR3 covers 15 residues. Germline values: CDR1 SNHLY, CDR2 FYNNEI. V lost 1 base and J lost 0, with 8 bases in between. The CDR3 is CASSEGFTSTDTQYF. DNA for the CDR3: TGTGCCAGCAGTGAAGGGTTTACTAGCACAGATACGCAGTATTTT.

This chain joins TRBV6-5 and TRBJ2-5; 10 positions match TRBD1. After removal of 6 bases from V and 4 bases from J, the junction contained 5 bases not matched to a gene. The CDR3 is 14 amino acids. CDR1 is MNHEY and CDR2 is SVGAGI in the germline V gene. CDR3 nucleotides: TGTGCCAGCAGCCCGGGACAGGGGTTAGAGACCCAGTACTTC. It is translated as CASSPGQGLETQYF.